This TCR beta chain was documented in a study of tumor T cells in aggressive B-cell lymphoma. Clones were sequenced by immunoSEQ multiplex PCR, and TCRdb holds only the in-frame ones, with some missing. The data hold 5,900 or so clones, with about 70% observed a single time. CDR1 and CDR2 from the germline V gene are SGHTA and FQGNSA. The CDR3 runs to 16 residues. V was trimmed by 6 bases and J by 1 base, leaving 18 bases between them. The V and J genes are TRBV7-2 and TRBJ1-1, with unresolved D. Specimen: tumor tissue. The TCR sequence derives from an adult with diffuse large B cell lymphoma. The CDR3 region is CASRTFREHRNTEAFF. CDR3 bases: TGTGCCAGCAGGACATTCCGGGAACACAGGAACACTGAAGCTTTCTTT.